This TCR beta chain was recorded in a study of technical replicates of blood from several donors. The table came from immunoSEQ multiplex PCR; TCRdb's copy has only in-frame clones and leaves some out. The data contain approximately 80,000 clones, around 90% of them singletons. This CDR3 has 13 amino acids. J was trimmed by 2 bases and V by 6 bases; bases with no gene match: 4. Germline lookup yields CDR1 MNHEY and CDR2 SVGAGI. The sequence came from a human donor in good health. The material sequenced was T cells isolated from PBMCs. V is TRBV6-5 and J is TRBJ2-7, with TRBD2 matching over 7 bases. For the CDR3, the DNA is TGTGCCAGCAGGGGACTAACCACCTACGAGCAGTACTTC. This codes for CASRGLTTYEQYF.